These 20 T cell receptor beta chains came from one sample sequenced in a study of PD-L1 blockade in urothelial cancer. Some clones are missing from TCRdb's copy, which holds only in-frame ones; the method was immunoSEQ multiplex PCR. The sample has some 52,000 clones; approximately 75% are singletons. The source material was PBMCs, sampled around atezolizumab (anti-PD-L1) treatment. The receptors stem from a man in his 70s with urothelial cancer.

The J gene is TRBJ2-4, the V gene TRBV28; tentatively, D is TRBD1 (6 bases). Germline CDR1 and CDR2: MDHEN and SYDVKM. The V and J ends lost 3 bases and 0 bases respectively, with 9 bases between them. The CDR3 has 15 amino acids. The CDR3 sequence: CASSFAQGAKNIQYF. Written as DNA, the CDR3 is TGTGCCAGCAGTTTCGCACAGGGAGCCAAAAACATTCAGTACTTC.

This clone showed up just a few times. The chain has TRBV19 and TRBJ1-4; possible D gene TRBD1, 5 bases. V dropped 4 bases and J dropped 4 bases, with 13 bases sitting between them. Germline loops: CDR1 LNHDA, CDR2 SQIVND (reference sequence). The CDR3 length is 15 residues. The CDR3 protein is CASSTYDGGNEKLFF. The DNA for the CDR3 is TGTGCCAGTAGTACCTATGACGGGGGTAATGAAAAACTGTTTTTT.

The chain carries TRBV30 and TRBJ2-1; 9 nucleotides line up with TRBD2. V gave up 4 bases and J gave up 9 bases; unmatched junction bases: 10. The germline V gene has CDR1 GTSNPN and CDR2 SVGIG (reference sequence). The CDR3 length is 14 residues. In DNA form, the CDR3 reads TGTGCCTGGAACCAGGGACTAGCCCCCATTGAGCAGTTCTTC. Protein sequence: CAWNQGLAPIEQFF. Drawing the rest from reference TRBV30 and TRBJ2-1, the complete variable domain is SQTIHQWPATLVQPVGSPLSLECTVEGTSNPNLYWYRQAAGRGLQLLFYSVGIGQISSEVPQNLSASRPQDRQFILSSKKLLLSDSGFYLCAWNQGLAPIEQFFGPGTRLTVL.

The V gene is TRBV6-7, the J gene TRBJ2-4, with 8 positions matching TRBD1. TRBV6-7 is noted as an ORF with a role that remains uncertain. V was clipped by 3 bases and J by 3 bases; unmatched bases: 7. This CDR3 is 16 amino acids long. The CDR3 spells CASSYRQGYSKNIQYF. The CDR3 nucleotides are TGTGCCAGCAGTTATCGACAGGGGTATAGCAAAAACATTCAGTACTTC.

The V and J genes are TRBV19 and TRBJ2-7; 8 bases match TRBD2. Germline V gene lookup returns CDR1 LNHDA and CDR2 SQIVND (reference sequence). Trimming took 7 bases from V and 1 from J; bases not matched to a gene: 9. The CDR3 consists of 15 residues. The CDR3 nucleotides are TGTGCCAGTAAAAGGCGAGCGGGAGCTTCCTACGAGCAGTACTTC. The encoded protein is CASKRRAGASYEQYF.

V and J are TRBV28 and TRBJ1-2; D ambiguous. The CDR3 runs to 13 residues. Germline CDR1 MDHEN, CDR2 SYDVKM. Trimming stripped 6 bases from V and 4 bases from J, with 12 bases between. The CDR3 region is CASRSGSSYGYTF. The DNA of the CDR3 is TGTGCCAGCAGGTCGGGTTCGTCCTATGGCTACACCTTC.

This clone turned up a few times. This chain connects TRBV5-1 to TRBJ1-1; D is unclear. V was trimmed by 5 bases and J by 3 bases, leaving 14 bases between them. This CDR3 has 14 amino acids. In germline, CDR1 is SGHRS, CDR2 YFSETQ. CDR3 coding DNA: TGCGCCAGCAGATCCGACCGAGCGGACACTGAAGCTTTCTTT. This codes for CASRSDRADTEAFF.

The chain couples TRBV7-9 to TRBJ1-1; D gene unclear. V lost 5 bases to trimming and J lost 1 base, with 11 bases between them. The germline V gene has CDR1 SEHNR and CDR2 FQNEAQ (reference sequence). The CDR3 is made up of 14 amino acids. The CDR3 spells CASSGYGRNTEAFF. DNA for the CDR3: TGTGCCAGCAGCGGTTACGGGAGGAACACTGAAGCTTTCTTT.

CDR3 sequence reads: CSAFRQAGAFF. The CDR3 DNA is TGCAGTGCTTTTAGACAGGCCGGGGCTTTCTTT. The gene calls are TRBV20-1 and TRBJ1-1; D might be TRBD1 (6 bases). The CDR3 contains 11 residues. Per the germline V gene, CDR1 is DFQATT and CDR2 is SNEGSKA (reference sequence). Trimming cost V 5 bases and J 11 bases, with 15 bases left between them.

This clone was seen only a few times. V is TRBV7-2 and J is TRBJ2-3; D remains unclear. Trimming took 4 bases from V and 2 from J, leaving 10 bases between them. This CDR3 region has 14 residues. Germline values: CDR1 SGHTA, CDR2 FQGNSA. DNA of the CDR3: TGTGCCAGCAGCTCCAGAACAGACACAGATACGCAGTATTTT. This sequence encodes CASSSRTDTDTQYF.

The chain uses TRBV9 and TRBJ2-1, with 9 bases matching TRBD2. The CDR3 extends over 17 amino acids. V dropped 1 base and J dropped 9; count of bases not matched to a gene: 14. The germline gives CDR1 SGDLS, CDR2 YYNGEE. This CDR3 reads CASSVQLAGITAAEQFF. DNA for the CDR3: TGTGCCAGCAGCGTACAACTAGCGGGCATCACTGCGGCTGAGCAGTTCTTC.

The chain uses TRBV28 and TRBJ2-7; 7 bases are a match to TRBD1. CDR3 length equals 15 residues. V trimming: 4 bases; J trimming: 4 bases; junction bases outside the gene matches: 10. Germline V gene data show CDR1 as MDHEN and CDR2 as SYDVKM. The CDR3 nucleotides are TGTGCCAGCAGTTCCCGGACAGGAGGCGAGTACGAGCAGTACTTC. It yields the protein CASSSRTGGEYEQYF.

The sample holds one count of this clone. This sequence joins TRBV30 and TRBJ1-1; 10 bases align to TRBD1. Germline V gene data show CDR1 as GTSNPN and CDR2 as SVGIG (reference sequence). The CDR3 covers 15 residues. V dropped 1 base and J dropped 5; count of bases not matched to a gene: 7. The CDR3 protein is CAWSDLTGGGTEAFF. The CDR3 DNA reads TGTGCCTGGAGTGATCTGACAGGGGGCGGAACTGAAGCTTTCTTT.

The chain combines TRBV10-3 with TRBJ2-1; 10 bases are shared with TRBD2. The germline CDR1 and CDR2 sequences are ENHRY and SYGVKD. J gave up 9 bases and V 10 bases, and 12 bases lay outside the gene matches. The CDR3 is 14 amino acids. The chain's CDR3 is CATKGAGGPGEQFF. The CDR3 bases are TGTGCCACGAAGGGAGCGGGAGGGCCCGGTGAGCAGTTCTTC.

The rearrangement uses TRBV10-3 and TRBJ1-6; D is possibly TRBD1 (5 bases). CDR1 and CDR2 (germline): ENHRY, SYGVKD. The CDR3 is 14 amino acids. V was shortened by 4 bases and J by 7 bases, with 11 bases between the two germline ends. The CDR3 bases are TGTGCCATCAGTGCGGACAAGGGGAATTCACCCCTCCACTTT. Its translation is CAISADKGNSPLHF.

Turning to this clone: Other DNA sequences of this sample code for an identical CDR3. This rearrangement joins TRBV19 to TRBJ2-7; 7 nucleotides line up with TRBD2. After removal of 1 base from V and 0 bases from J, the junction contained 0 bases not matched to a gene. CDR3 length equals 14 residues. Germline lookup yields CDR1 LNHDA and CDR2 SQIVND (reference sequence). In nucleotides, the CDR3 is TGTGCCAGTAGTATAGCGGGGGGCTCCTACGAGCAGTACTTC. It translates to CASSIAGGSYEQYF.

The rearrangement joins TRBV7-9 to TRBJ1-5; D may be TRBD1 (6 bases). The CDR3 runs to 13 residues. V was trimmed by 5 bases and J by 7 bases, leaving 12 bases between them. CDR1 and CDR2 (germline): SEHNR, FQNEAQ (reference sequence). CDR3 sequence (DNA): TGTGCCAGCAGCCCCACAGGGCACCAGCCCCAGCATTTT. Amino acid sequence: CASSPTGHQPQHF.

The chain has TRBV7-2 and TRBJ2-1, with 10 bases matching TRBD2. The CDR3 covers 16 residues. CDR1 and CDR2 (germline): SGHTA, FQGNSA. With 0 bases clipped from V and 8 bases from J, the junction kept 7 bases outside the gene matches. The CDR3: CASSLAGSGRRDEQFF. As DNA, the CDR3 is TGTGCCAGCAGCTTAGCGGGTAGCGGGAGGAGGGATGAGCAGTTCTTC. The complete variable domain, with remaining parts taken from reference TRBV7-2 and TRBJ2-1, reads GAGVSQSPSNKVTEKGKDVELRCDPISGHTALYWYRQSLGQGLEFLIYFQGNSAPDKSGLPSDRFSAERTGGSVSTLTIQRTQQEDSAVYLCASSLAGSGRRDEQFFGPGTRLTVL.

V and J are TRBV7-2 and TRBJ2-1; 9 nucleotides line up with TRBD2. Unmatched junction bases numbered 7, after V lost 10 bases and J lost 0 bases. This CDR3 is built from 15 residues. Germline V gene sequence: CDR1 SGHTA, CDR2 FQGNSA. In DNA, the CDR3 is TGTGCCACACAGCGGGAGGCGAGCTCCTACAATGAGCAGTTCTTC. This codes for CATQREASSYNEQFF.

The rearrangement joins TRBV5-1 to TRBJ2-7, with 9 positions matching TRBD1. Germline loops: CDR1 SGHRS, CDR2 YFSETQ. This CDR3 contains 14 residues. V lost 4 bases to trimming and J lost 2 bases; unmatched junction nucleotides: 4. This CDR3 is CASSPDRGTYEQYF. CDR3 bases: TGCGCCAGCAGCCCGGACAGGGGCACCTACGAGCAGTACTTC.